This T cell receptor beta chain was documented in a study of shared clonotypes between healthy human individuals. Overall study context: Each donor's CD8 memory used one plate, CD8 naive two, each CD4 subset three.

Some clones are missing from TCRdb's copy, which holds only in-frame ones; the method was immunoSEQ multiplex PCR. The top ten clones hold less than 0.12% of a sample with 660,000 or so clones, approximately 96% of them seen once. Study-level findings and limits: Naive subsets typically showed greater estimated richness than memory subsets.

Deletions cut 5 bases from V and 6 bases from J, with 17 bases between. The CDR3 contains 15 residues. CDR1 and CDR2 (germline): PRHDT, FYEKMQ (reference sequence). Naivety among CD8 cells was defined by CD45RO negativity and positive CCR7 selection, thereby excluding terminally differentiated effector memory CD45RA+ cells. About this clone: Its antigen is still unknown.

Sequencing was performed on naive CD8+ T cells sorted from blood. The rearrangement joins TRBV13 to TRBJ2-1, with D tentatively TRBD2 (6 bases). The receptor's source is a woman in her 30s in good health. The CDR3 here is CASSPPGVPFNEQFF. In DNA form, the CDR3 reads TGTGCCAGCAGCCCCCCGGGAGTACCGTTCAATGAGCAGTTCTTC.